This paragraph covers one T cell receptor (beta chain) sequence. The antigen is unknown. CDR3 length: 18 residues. From germline, CDR1 is LGHNA and CDR2 YSLEER. Losses at the gene ends were 2 bases for V and 1 base for J; bases not matched to a gene: 8. This entry belongs to a study of a mutant IDH1 vaccine in newly diagnosed glioma. Study details: The treated group averaged 40.4 years old and was around 62% male, about 40% female. Former treatment meant radiotherapy, temozolomide, or both; the majority had gotten both.

Repertoires were generated with immunoSEQ multiplex PCR, while TCRdb's copy carries only in-frame clones and drops some. Of about 46,000 clones in the sample, around 92% were seen once. The study's findings and limits: Changes in top peripheral clonotypes did not appear linked to pseudoprogression.

The time point: week 35, safety follow-up. Topical imiquimod accompanied each vaccine dose, which consisted of 300 ug of mutant IDH1 20-mer peptide. J is TRBJ2-6 and V is TRBV4-3; 7 positions agree with TRBD1. This specimen consisted of PBMCs, obtained from a glioma patient whose treatment included an IDH1 peptide vaccine. This TCR was sampled from a man over 45 with glioma. DNA of the CDR3: TGCGCCAGCAGCCAACGACCGGGACAGCCTTCTGGGGCCAACGTCCTGACTTTC. As protein: CASSQRPGQPSGANVLTF.